Many counts were recorded for the clone carrying this T cell receptor beta chain. As yet, its antigen is unknown. These data are taken from a study of T cell repertoires in cytomegalovirus infection. The CDR3 is 15 residues long. CDR1 SEHNR and CDR2 FQNEAQ come from the germline V gene (reference sequence). V lost 3 bases to trimming and J lost 1 base, with 12 bases between them. One entry per CDR3 protein, called by TCRdb with MiXCR from the reads. In the table there are around 900,000 distinct CDR3 sequences, 30% to 40% of which are singletons. Here the sequenced sample was cultured CD8+ T cells from PBMCs, taken from culture after CMV antigen stimulation. This chain connects TRBV7-9 to TRBJ1-1; D might be TRBD1 (6 bases). The sequence was collected from a human donor in good health (CMV status not recorded). Some clones in this sample may be carry-over from other donors' samples. The CDR3 spells CASSLSDRPNTEAFF. CDR3 nucleotide sequence: TGTGCCAGCAGCTTGTCAGACAGGCCGAACACTGAAGCTTTCTTT.